The T cell receptor beta chain described here comes from a study of blood T cell repertoires in COVID-19. As for the study in general: Both acute and convalescent COVID-19 samples were obtained from the United States, Italy and Spain. T cells, B-cell-depleted T cells, or PBMCs supplied cDNA or gDNA.

V lost 4 bases, J lost 5 bases, and 14 bases lay in between. CDR3 size: 15 residues. Germline-derived CDR1 and CDR2 are KGHDR and SFDVKD. Per the authors' pipeline: The authors estimated nucleated cell counts from reference gene primer amplification. Measured with immunoSEQ multiplex PCR; TCRdb has only the in-frame clones, and not every one. V and J calls and clone size are given by that table; D and trimming were obtained from the DNA. This table holds 250,000 to 350,000 clones, 89% found once. The J gene is TRBJ2-1, the V gene TRBV24-1; D might be TRBD2 (5 bases). This receptor was identified in a woman in her 40s who had recovered from COVID-19. Sequencing was performed on peripheral blood. This CDR3 is CATSDRGAENNEQFF. Here the CDR3 DNA reads TGTGCCACCAGTGACCGAGGAGCGGAGAACAATGAGCAGTTCTTC.